The 32 T cell receptor beta chains below come from one sample, sequenced in a study of cytomegalovirus exposure and HLA in healthy donors. Measured with immunoSEQ multiplex PCR; TCRdb has only the in-frame clones, and not every one. The data hold 45,000 to 70,000 clones, with more than 75% observed a single time. What was sequenced was PBMCs. These receptors all stem from a man aged 18 to 29 in good health and CMV-seronegative.

V usage is TRBV2 and J usage is TRBJ1-4, with a weak D call TRBD1 (6 bases). Germline V gene sequence: CDR1 SNHLY, CDR2 FYNNEI. The CDR3 runs to 15 residues. V shed 7 bases and J shed 5 bases, with 17 bases lying between them. CDR3 residues: CASIGGAEGNEKLFF. The CDR3, as DNA: TGTGCCAGCATTGGGGGGGCGGAGGGGAATGAAAAACTGTTTTTT.

This chain uses TRBV19 with TRBJ2-7, with 7 bases identical to TRBD1. With V trimmed by 0 bases and J by 0 bases, 2 bases remained unmatched. The CDR3 totals 15 residues. The germline V gene has CDR1 LNHDA and CDR2 SQIVND (reference sequence). The CDR3 nucleotides read TGTGCCAGTAGTATAGACAGGGGGTCCTCCTACGAGCAGTACTTC. Its protein is CASSIDRGSSYEQYF.

The CDR3 DNA follows: TGTGCCAGCAGCTCGCGACAGGGACTTATTGATGAGCAGTTCTTC. It encodes CASSSRQGLIDEQFF. This chain links TRBV7-9 with TRBJ2-1; weak D call: TRBD1 (7 bases). Germline loops: CDR1 SEHNR, CDR2 FQNEAQ (reference sequence). Trimming pared 4 bases from V and 8 bases from J, leaving 18 bases between. CDR3 length: 15 residues.

This clone appeared a single time. This chain uses TRBV13 with TRBJ2-5, with 10 bases aligning to TRBD1. V trimming: 5 bases; J trimming: 7 bases; junction bases outside the gene matches: 7. Germline lookup yields CDR1 PRHDT and CDR2 FYEKMQ (reference sequence). The CDR3 sequence is 14 residues long. Here the CDR3 DNA reads TGTGCCAGCAGCGCCACCGGGACAGGGGCGACCCAGTACTTC. Its translation: CASSATGTGATQYF.

This sequence joins TRBV4-1 and TRBJ2-7, with 7 positions matching TRBD1. V trimming: 5 bases; J trimming: 3 bases; junction bases outside the gene matches: 13. From germline, CDR1 is MGHRA and CDR2 YSYEKL. This CDR3 region has 16 residues. CDR3 sequence (DNA): TGCGCCAGCAGCAAACCACAGGGGTACCCTTACTACGAGCAGTACTTC. Translating it yields CASSKPQGYPYYEQYF.

This clone was counted a single time. V and J are TRBV2 and TRBJ2-3; 7 bases line up with TRBD2. CDR1 and CDR2 from the germline V gene are SNHLY and FYNNEI. With V trimmed by 8 bases and J by 4 bases, 18 bases remained unmatched. The CDR3 contains 17 residues. The DNA of the CDR3 is TGTGCCAGCTTCCTGCTCGTCCTACCTAGCGGACCAGATACGCAGTATTTT. Protein: CASFLLVLPSGPDTQYF.

This clone was found once. The rearrangement links TRBV30 to TRBJ1-2; TRBD1 matches 8 bases. V trimming: 4 bases; J trimming: 6 bases; junction bases outside the gene matches: 13. Per the germline V gene, CDR1 is GTSNPN and CDR2 is SVGIG (reference sequence). This CDR3 comprises 15 residues. The CDR3 region has the DNA TGTGCCTGGACCTCGGACTTGGACAGGGCTAATGGCTACACCTTC. Protein: CAWTSDLDRANGYTF.

Details on this clone: The junction departs from germline at one end; a sequencing error may be responsible. The rearrangement links TRBV5-8 to TRBJ2-3; 9 positions agree with TRBD2. Germline lookup yields CDR1 SGHTS and CDR2 YDEGEE. This CDR3 has 15 amino acids. Written as DNA, the CDR3 is TGTGCCAGCAGCTTGGGGGCTAGCGGGATCCCCATTGGAGATTTT. As protein: CASSLGASGIPIGDF.

The table lists this clone with a count of one. The V and J genes are TRBV28 and TRBJ1-2; 10 bases agree with TRBD1. The CDR3 totals 16 residues. Per germline, CDR1 MDHEN and CDR2 SYDVKM. V lost 6 bases to trimming and J lost 5 bases; unmatched junction nucleotides: 12. The CDR3 region is CASSTRNRDRGYGYTF. The CDR3 region has the DNA TGTGCCAGCAGCACAAGGAACCGGGACAGGGGATATGGCTACACCTTC.

The chain joins TRBV5-1 to TRBJ1-1; tentative D call: TRBD1 (6 bases). The CDR3 extends over 14 amino acids. Trimming pared 0 bases from V and 4 bases from J, leaving 10 bases between. CDR1 is SGHRS, CDR2 YFSETQ, per germline. The CDR3 reads CASSLATGSTEAFF. For the CDR3, the DNA is TGCGCCAGCAGCTTGGCCACAGGGAGCACTGAAGCTTTCTTT. The entire variable domain, with the rest obtained from reference TRBV5-1 and TRBJ1-1, is as follows: KAGVTQTPRYLIKTRGQQVTLSCSPISGHRSVSWYQQTPGQGLQFLFEYFSETQRNKGNFPGRFSGRQFSNSRSEMNVSTLELGDSALYLCASSLATGSTEAFFGQGTRLTVV.

The gene calls are TRBV5-6 and TRBJ2-7; 8 bases are shared with TRBD1. Germline V gives CDR1 SGHDT, CDR2 YYEEEE. This CDR3 has 15 residues. V lost 3 bases and J lost 3; bases outside the gene matches: 8. CDR3 loop: CASSYISGGGYEQYF. CDR3 coding DNA: TGTGCCAGCAGCTATATTTCAGGGGGCGGCTACGAGCAGTACTTC.

The CDR3 sequence: CASATGQGVSGANVLTF. DNA of the CDR3: TGTGCCAGCGCTACGGGACAGGGGGTTTCTGGGGCCAACGTCCTGACTTTC. This chain connects TRBV27 to TRBJ2-6; 11 bases match TRBD1. In germline, CDR1 is MNHEY, CDR2 SMNVEV (reference sequence). Trimming at V came to 8 bases and at J to 1 base, leaving 7 bases not matched to a gene. The CDR3 has 17 amino acids.

The chain carries TRBV5-4 and TRBJ2-5; D not resolved. Looked up from germline, CDR1 is SGHNT and CDR2 is YYREEE (reference sequence). The CDR3 is made up of 11 amino acids. V lost 3 bases to trimming and J lost 5 bases, with 5 bases between them. CDR3 sequence: CASSSGETQYF. The CDR3 coding sequence is TGTGCCAGCAGCTCCGGGGAGACCCAGTACTTC.

The V call is TRBV6-5, the J call TRBJ2-1, with 9 positions matching TRBD2. Trimming removed 5 bases from V and 4 bases from J; junction bases left unmatched: 3. The germline CDR1 and CDR2 sequences are MNHEY and SVGAGI. This CDR3 is 14 amino acids long. CDR3 loop: CASSRREGYNEQFF. The CDR3 nucleotides are TGTGCCAGCAGTAGGCGGGAGGGTTACAATGAGCAGTTCTTC.

The J gene is TRBJ2-1, the V gene TRBV30; D not certain. From germline, CDR1 is GTSNPN and CDR2 SVGIG (reference sequence). The CDR3 is made up of 14 amino acids. The V and J ends lost 0 bases and 6 bases respectively, with 12 bases between them. The CDR3 nucleotides read TGTGCCTGGAGTGTAGCGACTTACTTCAATGAGCAGTTCTTC. The encoded protein is CAWSVATYFNEQFF.

This clone was counted a few times. The V call is TRBV28, the J call TRBJ2-7; D is unresolved. V was trimmed by 7 bases and J by 2 bases, leaving 12 bases between them. The CDR3 covers 13 residues. Germline values: CDR1 MDHEN, CDR2 SYDVKM. The CDR3 DNA reads as TGTGCCAGCATCGCTTCCGAGACCTACGAGCAGTACTTC. The encoded protein is CASIASETYEQYF.

The rearrangement joins TRBV5-1 to TRBJ1-2; tentative D call: TRBD1 (5 bases). This CDR3 region has 15 residues. CDR1 is SGHRS and CDR2 is YFSETQ in the germline V gene. V gave up 4 bases and J gave up 1 base, with 14 bases separating them. This chain's CDR3 is CASSRVSRDNYGYTF. CDR3 sequence (DNA): TGCGCCAGCAGCCGCGTTTCCAGGGATAACTATGGCTACACCTTC.

This rearrangement joins TRBV5-1 to TRBJ2-1; TRBD2 matches 7 bases. The J segment lost 5 bases and the V segment lost 7 bases, leaving 6 bases of the junction unmatched. The CDR3 has 13 amino acids. Germline V gene lookup returns CDR1 SGHRS and CDR2 YFSETQ. CDR3 DNA: TGCGCCAGCGGCACTAGCGCCGACAATGAGCAGTTCTTC. Translation gives CASGTSADNEQFF. Together with reference TRBV5-1 and TRBJ2-1, the CDR3 gives the full variable domain: KAGVTQTPRYLIKTRGQQVTLSCSPISGHRSVSWYQQTPGQGLQFLFEYFSETQRNKGNFPGRFSGRQFSNSRSEMNVSTLELGDSALYLCASGTSADNEQFFGPGTRLTVL.

This chain uses TRBV4-1 with TRBJ2-7; TRBD2 matches at 7 bases. Germline V gene lookup returns CDR1 MGHRA and CDR2 YSYEKL. The CDR3 is 15 residues long. With 8 bases clipped from V and 0 bases from J, the junction kept 10 bases outside the gene matches. The CDR3 DNA follows: TGCGCCAGCTCCTACGACGGGGGGAGCTCCTACGAGCAGTACTTC. Amino acids: CASSYDGGSSYEQYF.

This sequence joins TRBV28 and TRBJ1-5; 7 nucleotides line up with TRBD1. V trimming: 6 bases; J trimming: 4 bases; junction bases outside the gene matches: 18. The CDR3 has 18 residues. In germline, CDR1 is MDHEN, CDR2 SYDVKM. The CDR3 bases are TGTGCCAGCAGCCTTACACCGGGACAGTGGCACTTAAATCAGCCCCAGCATTTT. Translated, it gives CASSLTPGQWHLNQPQHF.

The chain has TRBV18 and TRBJ1-4; no reliable D call. There are 13 residues in the CDR3. The germline gives CDR1 KGHSH, CDR2 LQKENI. V lost 3 bases and J 5 bases, leaving 7 bases between the germline ends. CDR3 residues: CASSPRRNEKLFF. Here the CDR3 DNA reads TGTGCCAGCTCACCCCGCAGGAATGAAAAACTGTTTTTT.

The J gene is TRBJ1-1, the V gene TRBV30, with D uncertain. The germline V gene has CDR1 GTSNPN and CDR2 SVGIG (reference sequence). This CDR3 spans 12 amino acids. V lost 2 bases and J 1 base, leaving 5 bases between the germline ends. CDR3 bases: TGTGCCTGGAGTCGGTCGAACACTGAAGCTTTCTTT. Its translation: CAWSRSNTEAFF.

The chain combines TRBV4-3 with TRBJ2-1; possibly TRBD1 for D (5 bases). The CDR3 length is 13 residues. From germline, CDR1 is LGHNA and CDR2 YSLEER. The V gene lost 4 bases and the J gene lost 4 bases, with 8 bases spanning the gap. CDR3 coding DNA: TGCGCCAGCAGCCGGGGCGGATACAATGAGCAGTTCTTC. As protein: CASSRGGYNEQFF.

The chain links TRBV5-8 to TRBJ1-2; TRBD1 matches at 7 bases. With 4 bases clipped from V and 0 bases from J, the junction kept 3 bases outside the gene matches. Germline lookup yields CDR1 SGHTS and CDR2 YDEGEE. This CDR3 has 14 amino acids. Here the CDR3 DNA reads TGTGCCAGCAGCCCGACAGGGTCTAACTATGGCTACACCTTC. Protein sequence: CASSPTGSNYGYTF.

The V gene is TRBV4-1, the J gene TRBJ2-5; 10 bases agree with TRBD2. CDR3 length: 18 residues. The germline gives CDR1 MGHRA, CDR2 YSYEKL. V lost 1 base, J lost 2 bases, and 10 bases stayed unmatched. DNA for the CDR3: TGCGCCAGCAGCCAAGTGTCGTTCGGAGCGGGAGGGCAAGAGACCCAGTACTTC. This encodes CASSQVSFGAGGQETQYF.

V usage is TRBV7-9 and J usage is TRBJ1-2; no definite D call. Per germline, CDR1 SEHNR and CDR2 FQNEAQ (reference sequence). V was pared by 0 bases and J by 0 bases, with 5 bases between. The CDR3 runs to 14 residues. The CDR3: CASSLASSNYGYTF. The DNA of the CDR3 is TGTGCCAGCAGCTTAGCATCTTCTAACTATGGCTACACCTTC.

The chain is built from TRBV5-1 and TRBJ2-5; 9 nucleotides align to TRBD1. V shed 4 bases and J 3 bases; nucleotides not matched to a gene: 4. Germline CDR1 is SGHRS and CDR2 is YFSETQ. The CDR3 runs to 14 residues. The CDR3 DNA is TGCGCCAGCAGCCCTGGGACAGGGAAAGAGACCCAGTACTTC. It is translated as CASSPGTGKETQYF.

This chain links TRBV7-9 with TRBJ1-1; 7 bases match TRBD1. J was trimmed by 7 bases and V by 10 bases; bases with no gene match: 9. In germline, CDR1 is SEHNR, CDR2 FQNEAQ (reference sequence). The CDR3 spans 12 residues. In DNA, the CDR3 is TGTGCCACCAAGAACCGACAGGGTGAAGCTTTCTTT. Amino acid sequence: CATKNRQGEAFF.

This clone occurred a few times. The chain uses TRBV19 and TRBJ2-1, with a weak D call TRBD2 (5 bases). V lost 5 bases and J 0 bases, leaving 14 bases between the germline ends. In germline, CDR1 is LNHDA, CDR2 SQIVND (reference sequence). CDR3 length: 16 amino acids. CDR3 loop: CASSGFAGYSYNEQFF. CDR3 in DNA: TGTGCCAGTAGTGGGTTCGCGGGCTACTCCTACAATGAGCAGTTCTTC.

The V and J genes are TRBV27 and TRBJ1-5; D is possibly TRBD1 (5 bases). Trimming stripped 6 bases from V and 4 bases from J, with 13 bases between. The germline gives CDR1 MNHEY, CDR2 SMNVEV (reference sequence). The CDR3 spans 14 residues. As DNA, the CDR3 is TGTGCCAGCAGCCGACAGTTGGGGAATCAGCCCCAGCATTTT. Amino acid sequence: CASSRQLGNQPQHF.

The chain links TRBV5-1 to TRBJ2-3, with 9 bases lining up with TRBD1. V dropped 2 bases and J dropped 6; count of bases not matched to a gene: 13. CDR3 length: 17 amino acids. Germline CDR1 SGHRS, CDR2 YFSETQ. In DNA, the CDR3 is TGCGCCAGCAGCTTATACGGGGCGGGACAGGGCCCCGATACGCAGTATTTT. This encodes CASSLYGAGQGPDTQYF.

V is TRBV28 and J is TRBJ2-7; TRBD2 might be the D (6 bases). Trimming took 5 bases from V and 2 from J, leaving 10 bases between them. This CDR3 is 13 amino acids long. CDR1 and CDR2 from the germline V gene are MDHEN and SYDVKM. CDR3 bases: TGTGCCAGCAGTGGTAGCGGCGCCTACGAGCAGTACTTC. The encoded protein is CASSGSGAYEQYF.